The next 26 T cell receptor beta chains were all read from a single sample in a study of CD8 T cells in ankylosing spondylitis. The antigens for these receptors are not known. The study's findings and limits: Within ankylosing spondylitis blood, a TCR beta motif made up of eight or nine highly homologous variants appeared to be characteristic.

TCRdb re-called the 5' RACE reads with MiXCR, one entry per CDR3 protein. This sample has 450,000 or so distinct CDR3 sequences, with 25% to 30% found just once. The sequenced material came from blood, either unsorted or a sorted T cell fraction (not recorded which). The receptors were sampled from a male donor with ankylosing spondylitis.

This clonotype came up a few times. V is TRBV5-1 and J is TRBJ2-1; 14 bases match TRBD2. The junction had 9 bases not matched to a gene; V was cut back by 0 bases and J by 10 bases. The CDR3 covers 17 residues. Germline loops: CDR1 SGHRS, CDR2 YFSETQ. CDR3 sequence: CASSLETSGRGVREQFF. CDR3 bases: TGCGCCAGCAGCTTGGAGACTAGCGGGAGGGGGGTCCGAGAGCAGTTCTTC.

This clonotype has just a few counts. This chain joins TRBV2 and TRBJ2-3; TRBD2 is a possible D gene (6 bases). Germline lookup yields CDR1 SNHLY and CDR2 FYNNEI. V lost 7 bases, J lost 4 bases, and 18 bases lay in between. This CDR3 has 15 residues. The DNA of the CDR3 is TGTGCCAGCACTAGGGACTCCCCCGAGGCAGATACGCAGTATTTT. It yields the protein CASTRDSPEADTQYF.

This chain links TRBV2 with TRBJ1-2; D remains unclear. Germline values: CDR1 SNHLY, CDR2 FYNNEI. This CDR3 has 15 amino acids. Between the trimmed V and J ends, which lost 5 bases and 0 bases, there was a span of 13 bases. The CDR3 DNA sequence: TGTGCCAGCAGTTCCGCGCCGACGGCTAACTATGGCTACACCTTC. Protein product: CASSSAPTANYGYTF.

The sample holds many counts of this clonotype. The chain has TRBV29-1 and TRBJ2-5; no firm D call. Germline loops: CDR1 SQVTM, CDR2 ANQGSEA. V lost 3 bases, J lost 3 bases, and 17 bases lay in between. The CDR3 sequence is 15 residues long. As DNA, the CDR3 is TGCAGCGTTGACCCCACGGCTTCCGAGAAAGAGACCCAGTACTTC. The encoded protein is CSVDPTASEKETQYF.

This clonotype was observed a handful of times. The genes are TRBV27 and TRBJ1-2; D unclear. The length of the CDR3 is 14 residues. V shed 2 bases and J shed 3 bases, with 10 bases lying between them. Per the germline V gene, CDR1 is MNHEY and CDR2 is SMNVEV (reference sequence). The CDR3 coding sequence is TGTGCCAGCAGTTTACGGGGTGGGGACTATGGCTACACCTTC. This codes for CASSLRGGDYGYTF.

This clonotype came up many times. CDR3 loop: CSVATQGFVNEQFF. The CDR3 region has the DNA TGCAGCGTTGCTACCCAGGGTTTTGTAAATGAGCAGTTCTTC. V is TRBV29-1 and J is TRBJ2-1, with D maybe TRBD1 (5 bases). This CDR3 comprises 14 residues. The V end lost 4 bases, the J end lost 7 bases, and 17 bases lay between the germline ends. CDR1 is SQVTM and CDR2 is ANQGSEA in the germline V gene.

The rearrangement joins TRBV24-1 to TRBJ2-3, with D possibly matching TRBD2 (5 bases). CDR3 length equals 14 residues. Germline CDR1 reads KGHDR; CDR2 reads SFDVKD. Deletions cut 3 bases from V and 4 bases from J, with 10 bases between. The CDR3 sequence is CATSDTRRADTQYF. The CDR3 DNA reads as TGTGCCACCAGTGATACTAGACGAGCAGATACGCAGTATTTT.

The J gene is TRBJ2-1, the V gene TRBV14; D unresolved. Trimming removed 3 bases from V and 2 bases from J, with 20 bases in between. Germline CDR1 and CDR2: SGHDN and FVKESK. The CDR3 is 18 amino acids. The CDR3 coding sequence is TGTGCCAGCAGCCAGGAAGATGTGCCGGCCCTACCCTACAATGAGCAGTTCTTC. This codes for CASSQEDVPALPYNEQFF. The whole variable domain, filled in from reference TRBV14 and TRBJ2-1, reads EAGVTQFPSHSVIEKGQTVTLRCDPISGHDNLYWYRRVMGKEIKFLLHFVKESKQDESGMPNNRFLAERTGGTYSTLKVQPAELEDSGVYFCASSQEDVPALPYNEQFFGPGTRLTVL.

This clonotype was picked up many times. This chain joins TRBV12-3 or TRBV12-4 and TRBJ2-1, with 10 bases lining up with TRBD2. The CDR3 covers 15 residues. Germline trimming cut 4 bases from V and 7 bases from J; bases unmatched to any gene: 7. The CDR3 DNA reads as TGTGCCAGCAGTTCCATAGCGGGAGGCCGGAATGAGCAGTTCTTC. It is translated as CASSSIAGGRNEQFF.

The chain couples TRBV14 to TRBJ2-4, with 8 bases aligning to TRBD2. This CDR3 comprises 18 residues. Germline CDR1 is SGHDN and CDR2 is FVKESK. V was pared by 1 base and J by 3 bases, with 11 bases of the junction left unmatched. The CDR3 region is CASSQARTGGPDKNIQYF. CDR3 bases: TGTGCCAGCAGCCAAGCGAGGACGGGAGGGCCCGACAAAAACATTCAGTACTTC.

The chain joins TRBV2 to TRBJ2-5, with a weak D call TRBD1 (7 bases). The germline V gene has CDR1 SNHLY and CDR2 FYNNEI. Trimming pared 10 bases from V and 3 bases from J, leaving 18 bases between. The CDR3 runs 14 residues. The CDR3 DNA follows: TGTGCCACCAAACCGGGCAGGGGGGAAGAGACCCAGTACTTC. It yields the protein CATKPGRGEETQYF.

This clonotype was seen only a few times. CDR3 residues: CASSFQYEQFF. CDR3 DNA: TGTGCCAGCAGTTTCCAGTATGAGCAGTTCTTC. The J gene is TRBJ2-1, the V gene TRBV12-3 or TRBV12-4; D remains unclear. The CDR3 is made up of 11 amino acids. Trimming took off 3 bases at V and 8 bases at J, with 5 bases between the two ends.

The chain joins TRBV9 to TRBJ2-5; TRBD2 aligns across 8 bases. Germline V lookup: CDR1 SGDLS, CDR2 YYNGEE. CDR3 length: 15 amino acids. V shed 4 bases, J shed 3 bases, and the junction held 8 bases outside the gene matches. The CDR3 sequence: CASSFSGGEEETQYF. The CDR3 DNA sequence: TGTGCCAGCAGCTTTTCCGGGGGGGAGGAAGAGACCCAGTACTTC.

The chain combines TRBV4-1 with TRBJ2-1; 9 nucleotides match TRBD2. The V and J ends lost 0 bases and 6 bases, in that order; junction bases with no gene match: 12. CDR1 is MGHRA, CDR2 YSYEKL, per germline. The CDR3 has 18 amino acids. The CDR3 region is CASSQEYAGGPYGNEQFF. The DNA of the CDR3 is TGCGCCAGCAGCCAAGAATACGCGGGAGGGCCCTACGGCAATGAGCAGTTCTTC.

This clonotype was observed a few times. The chain joins TRBV5-1 to TRBJ2-7; D tentatively fits TRBD1 or TRBD2 (5 bases each). The CDR3 length is 12 residues. Per germline, CDR1 SGHRS and CDR2 YFSETQ. Trimming pared 3 bases from V and 3 bases from J, leaving 7 bases between. CDR3 DNA: TGCGCCAGCAGCTGGGACGGCTACGAGCAGTACTTC. This gives the protein CASSWDGYEQYF.

This clonotype was counted between two and nine times. The chain has TRBV19 and TRBJ2-1, with D uncertain. V lost 5 bases and J 3 bases, leaving 11 bases between the germline ends. The germline V gene has CDR1 LNHDA and CDR2 SQIVND (reference sequence). This CDR3 is 14 amino acids long. CDR3 bases: TGTGCCAGTAGTCCTACCCCGGACTACAATGAGCAGTTCTTC. It yields the protein CASSPTPDYNEQFF. The full variable domain, rest sourced from reference TRBV19 and TRBJ2-1, is DGGITQSPKYLFRKEGQNVTLSCEQNLNHDAMYWYRQDPGQGLRLIYYSQIVNDFQKGDIAEGYSVSREKKESFPLTVTSAQKNPTAFYLCASSPTPDYNEQFFGPGTRLTVL.

The chain joins TRBV20-1 to TRBJ2-3, with D uncertain. The V end was cut by 7 bases, the J end by 4 bases, with 12 bases between. Germline CDR1 DFQATT, CDR2 SNEGSKA (reference sequence). The CDR3 contains 12 residues. CDR3 DNA: TGCAGTGGGGGTCCCGAGGCAGATACGCAGTATTTT. This codes for CSGGPEADTQYF.

V gene TRBV7-2 combines with J gene TRBJ1-1; 8 bases map to TRBD1. Germline V gene sequence: CDR1 SGHTA, CDR2 FQGNSA. V lost 3 bases and J lost 5; bases outside the gene matches: 5. The CDR3 is made up of 14 amino acids. CDR3 DNA sequence: TGTGCCAGCAGCTTCCAGGGGGCTCGGACTGAAGCTTTCTTT. Its translation: CASSFQGARTEAFF. Full variable domain (outside the CDR3, taken from reference TRBV7-2 and TRBJ1-1): GAGVSQSPSNKVTEKGKDVELRCDPISGHTALYWYRQSLGQGLEFLIYFQGNSAPDKSGLPSDRFSAERTGGSVSTLTIQRTQQEDSAVYLCASSFQGARTEAFFGQGTRLTVV.

V and J are TRBV20-1 and TRBJ1-1; unclear D gene. The CDR3 is made up of 12 amino acids. With 6 bases removed from V and 4 bases from J, the gap between germline ends came to 12 bases. Germline V gives CDR1 DFQATT, CDR2 SNEGSKA (reference sequence). CDR3 region: CSALQTTTEAFF. The CDR3, as DNA: TGCAGTGCCCTTCAGACGACCACTGAAGCTTTCTTT.

This clonotype was observed a few times. Here the CDR3 DNA reads TGTGCCAGCAGCTACAGGGGGCCGAACACCGGGGAGCTGTTTTTT. The encoded protein is CASSYRGPNTGELFF. This chain joins TRBV2 and TRBJ2-2; the match to TRBD1 covers 9 bases. This CDR3 has 15 residues. Per germline, CDR1 SNHLY and CDR2 FYNNEI. V gave up 6 bases and J gave up 0 bases; unmatched junction bases: 2.

The rearrangement uses TRBV12-3 or TRBV12-4 and TRBJ2-5; D possibly uses TRBD1 or TRBD2 (5 bases each). V was cut by 5 bases and J by 7 bases, with 17 bases left in between. The CDR3 has 14 residues. This CDR3 reads CASSIPGGQGTQYF. CDR3 nucleotides: TGTGCCAGCAGTATACCTGGGGGTCAGGGGACCCAGTACTTC.

This clonotype showed up many times. This chain joins TRBV2 and TRBJ1-1; D is perhaps TRBD1 (5 bases). This CDR3 spans 16 amino acids. CDR1 is SNHLY, CDR2 FYNNEI, per germline. V was cut by 4 bases and J by 1 base, with 16 bases left in between. CDR3 region: CASSAPGGRRNTEAFF. The CDR3 bases are TGTGCCAGCAGTGCCCCCGGGGGACGGAGGAACACTGAAGCTTTCTTT.

This clonotype occurred a few times. Its ends do not fully match the called genes, so a read error is possible. CDR3 DNA sequence: TGTGCCAGCCGTTTGGGGGACAGGGTAGATGAAAAACTGTTTTTT. This codes for CASRLGDRVDEKLFF. The J gene is TRBJ1-4, the V gene TRBV12-3 or TRBV12-4; 9 bases are shared with TRBD1. The CDR3 has 15 amino acids.

This clonotype was detected a few times. The rearrangement links TRBV5-1 to TRBJ1-5; 7 nucleotides agree with TRBD1. This CDR3 comprises 14 residues. The germline CDR1 and CDR2 sequences are SGHRS and YFSETQ. V shed 2 bases and J 4 bases; nucleotides not matched to a gene: 3. As DNA, the CDR3 is TGCGCCAGCAGCTTCGGGACAGTGAATCAGCCCCAGCATTTT. Translated, it gives CASSFGTVNQPQHF.

This clonotype came up a few times. This chain links TRBV3-1 with TRBJ1-1; possibly TRBD1 for D (6 bases). With 1 base removed from V and 2 bases from J, the gap between germline ends came to 11 bases. The CDR3 contains 15 residues. Per the germline V gene, CDR1 is LGHDT and CDR2 is YNNKEL (reference sequence). The CDR3 loop is CASSQVGQPNTEAFF. CDR3 in DNA: TGTGCCAGCAGCCAAGTGGGACAACCTAACACTGAAGCTTTCTTT.

This clonotype was picked up many times. The rearrangement links TRBV2 to TRBJ1-1; a weak D match, TRBD1 (5 bases). Per the germline V gene, CDR1 is SNHLY and CDR2 is FYNNEI. The CDR3 runs to 13 residues. V was trimmed by 3 bases and J by 0 bases, leaving 5 bases between them. CDR3 DNA sequence: TGTGCCAGCAGTGACAGGGTGAACACTGAAGCTTTCTTT. It yields the protein CASSDRVNTEAFF.